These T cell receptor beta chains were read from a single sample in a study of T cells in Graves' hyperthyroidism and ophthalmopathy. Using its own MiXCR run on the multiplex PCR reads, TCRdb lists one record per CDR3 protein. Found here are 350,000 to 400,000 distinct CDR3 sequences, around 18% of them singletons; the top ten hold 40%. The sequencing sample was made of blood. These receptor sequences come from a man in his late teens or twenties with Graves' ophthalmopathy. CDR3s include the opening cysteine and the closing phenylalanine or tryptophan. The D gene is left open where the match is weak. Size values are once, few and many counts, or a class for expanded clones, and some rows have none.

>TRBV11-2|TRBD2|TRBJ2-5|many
CASSLERVLAGKQETQYF
TGTGCCAGCAGCTTAGAAAGGGTACTAGCGGGGAAACAAGAGACCCAGTACTTC
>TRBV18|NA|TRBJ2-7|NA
CASSPQGFSYEQYF
TGTGCCAGCTCACCACAGGGCTTCTCCTACGAGCAGTACTTC
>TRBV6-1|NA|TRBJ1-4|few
CASSYETNEKLFF
TGTGCCAGCAGTTATGAGACTAATGAAAAACTGTTTTTT
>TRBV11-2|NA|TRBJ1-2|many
CASSLDGAGYTF
TGTGCCAGCAGCTTAGATGGGGCAGGCTACACCTTC
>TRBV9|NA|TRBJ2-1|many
CASSVASGRAYEQFF
TGTGCCAGCAGCGTAGCGTCCGGCAGGGCGTATGAGCAGTTCTTC
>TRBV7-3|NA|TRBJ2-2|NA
CASSARNTEELFF
TGTGCCAGCAGCGCCCGAAACACCGAGGAGCTGTTTTTT
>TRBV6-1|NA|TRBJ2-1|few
CASSADYSQGQFF
TGTGCCAGCAGTGCCGACTATTCCCAGGGGCAGTTCTTC
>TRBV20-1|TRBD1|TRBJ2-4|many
CSARPGTGIHIQYF
TGCAGTGCTCGTCCCGGGACAGGGATCCACATTCAGTACTTC
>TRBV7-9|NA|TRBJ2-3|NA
CASTSQGQSIDTQYF
TGTGCCAGCACCTCCCAGGGGCAGTCGATAGATACGCAGTATTTT
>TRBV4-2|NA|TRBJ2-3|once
CASSPSGRGDTQYF
TGTGCCAGCAGCCCGTCGGGGCGGGGTGACACGCAGTATTTT
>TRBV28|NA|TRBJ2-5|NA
CASRYTGIRGETQYF
TGTGCCAGCAGATATACAGGGATAAGGGGAGAGACCCAGTACTTC
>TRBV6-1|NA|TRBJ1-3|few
CASSEGPPSTIYF
TGTGCCAGCAGTGAAGGGCCCCCAAGCACCATATATTTT
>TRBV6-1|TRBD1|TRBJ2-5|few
CASSEAVGTGGLETQYF
TGTGCCAGCAGTGAAGCTGTGGGGACAGGGGGTTTGGAGACCCAGTACTTC
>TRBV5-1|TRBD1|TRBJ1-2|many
CASSSIGQANYGYTF
TGCGCCAGCAGCTCCATTGGACAGGCCAACTATGGCTACACCTTC
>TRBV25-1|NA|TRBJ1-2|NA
CASSASVNYGYTF
TGTGCCAGCAGTGCATCAGTTAACTATGGCTACACCTTC
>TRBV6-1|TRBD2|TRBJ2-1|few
CASRPGLADEQFF
TGTGCCAGCAGGCCCGGACTAGCTGATGAGCAGTTCTTC
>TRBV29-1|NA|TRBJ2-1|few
CSVEDQVAVEQFF
TGCAGCGTTGAAGATCAGGTCGCAGTTGAGCAGTTCTTC
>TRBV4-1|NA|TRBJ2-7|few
CASSQDLNKANYEQYF
TGCGCCAGCAGCCAAGATCTCAACAAAGCCAACTACGAGCAGTACTTC
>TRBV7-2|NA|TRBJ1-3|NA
CASSLNSVVGNTIYF
TGTGCCAGCAGCTTAAACAGCGTAGTCGGAAACACCATATATTTT
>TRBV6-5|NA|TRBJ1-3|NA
CASSYSGPLPNTGGNTIYF
TGTGCCAGCAGTTACTCTGGCCCTTTGCCAAATACGGGAGGAAACACCATATATTTT
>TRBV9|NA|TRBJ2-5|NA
CASSVANQETQYF
TGTGCCAGCAGCGTAGCTAACCAAGAGACCCAGTACTTC
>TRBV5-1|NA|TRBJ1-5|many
CASSLDGQLNQPQHF
TGCGCCAGCAGCTTGGATGGACAGCTCAATCAGCCCCAGCATTTT
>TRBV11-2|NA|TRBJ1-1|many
CASSHLQGAGPDTEAFF
TGTGCCAGCAGCCATCTCCAGGGCGCGGGCCCGGACACTGAAGCTTTCTTT
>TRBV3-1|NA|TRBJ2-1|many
CASSFRNSNEQFF
TGTGCCAGCAGCTTTCGGAATAGCAATGAGCAGTTCTTC
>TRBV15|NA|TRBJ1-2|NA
CATSRTDRAYGYTF
TGTGCCACCAGCCGGACAGATCGGGCGTATGGCTACACCTTC
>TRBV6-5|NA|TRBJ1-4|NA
CASSYSRGVNEKLFF
TGTGCCAGCAGTTACTCTCGAGGGGTTAATGAAAAACTGTTTTTT
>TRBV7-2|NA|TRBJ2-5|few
CASSLYGGTGETQYF
TGTGCCAGCAGCTTATACGGGGGCACAGGGGAGACCCAGTACTTC
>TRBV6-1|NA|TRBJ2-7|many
CASSPGSASYYEQYF
TGTGCCAGCAGTCCTGGGAGCGCCTCGTACTACGAGCAGTACTTC
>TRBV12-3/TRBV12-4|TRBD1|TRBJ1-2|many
CASSLTGQQGYTF
TGTGCCAGCAGTCTTACGGGACAGCAGGGCTACACCTTC
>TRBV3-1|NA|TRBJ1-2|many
CASSLRPYQGGYTF
TGTGCCAGCAGCCTCCGACCTTACCAGGGGGGCTACACCTTC
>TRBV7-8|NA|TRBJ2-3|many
CASSRDHTDTQYF
TGTGCCAGCAGCCGGGACCACACAGATACGCAGTATTTT
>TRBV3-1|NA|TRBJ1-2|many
CASSPSFEGPDGYTF
TGTGCCAGCAGCCCCTCGTTTGAAGGGCCCGATGGCTACACCTTC
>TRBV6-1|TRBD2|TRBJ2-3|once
CASSEARGFGTDTQYF
TGTGCCAGCAGTGAAGCGCGGGGGTTCGGCACAGATACGCAGTATTTT
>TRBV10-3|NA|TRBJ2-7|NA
CAISESMSPSYEQYF
TGTGCCATCAGTGAGTCGATGAGCCCCTCCTACGAGCAGTACTTC
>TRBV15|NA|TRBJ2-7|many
CATSRDSYEQYF
TGTGCCACCAGTCGGGATTCCTACGAGCAGTACTTC
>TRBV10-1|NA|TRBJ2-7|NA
CASSQGTPLGEQYF
TGCGCCAGCAGCCAGGGGACGCCTTTGGGGGAGCAGTACTTC
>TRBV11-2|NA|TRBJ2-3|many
CASSANRDTQYF
TGTGCCAGCAGCGCTAATAGGGATACGCAGTATTTT
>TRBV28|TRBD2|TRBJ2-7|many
CASRLSGNSYEQYF
TGTGCCAGCCGACTTAGCGGGAACTCCTACGAGCAGTACTTC
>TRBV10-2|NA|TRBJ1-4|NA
CASRDRGPWGEKLFF
TGCGCCAGCAGGGACCGGGGGCCTTGGGGTGAAAAACTGTTTTTT
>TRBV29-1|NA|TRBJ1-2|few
CSVDLVGRSYGYTF
TGCAGCGTTGACTTGGTAGGCAGGTCTTATGGCTACACCTTC
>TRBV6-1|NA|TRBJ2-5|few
CASSGDSYFETQYF
TGTGCCAGCAGCGGAGACAGCTACTTTGAGACCCAGTACTTC
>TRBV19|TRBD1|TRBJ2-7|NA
CASSISGQDHEQYF
TGTGCCAGTAGTATATCGGGACAGGACCACGAGCAGTACTTC
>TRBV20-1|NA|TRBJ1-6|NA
CSARDGSGPRENSPLHF
TGCAGTGCTAGAGATGGTTCAGGACCCCGAGAAAATTCACCCCTCCACTTT
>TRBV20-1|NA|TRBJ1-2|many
CSARFGRRGYTF
TGCAGTGCTAGGTTCGGGCGACGTGGCTACACCTTC
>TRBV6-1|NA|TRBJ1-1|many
CASRAAGNTEAFF
TGTGCCAGCAGAGCAGCGGGGAACACTGAAGCTTTCTTT
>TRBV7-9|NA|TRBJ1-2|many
CASSPQVNYGYTF
TGTGCCAGCAGCCCCCAGGTTAACTATGGCTACACCTTC